This is a list of T cell receptor beta chains from one sample in a study of siplizumab effects on memory and regulatory T cells. Generated by immunoSEQ multiplex PCR, the TCRdb table keeps only in-frame clones and is missing some. The table has 50,000 to 55,000 clones, over 90% seen once; the top ten hold roughly 18%. The sample was CD8+ T cells sorted from blood. The receptors stem from a human donor in good health. CDR3s include the opening cysteine and the closing phenylalanine or tryptophan. D genes are given only for firm matches. A clone size is listed for some rows: how often the clone was seen (once, few, many), or a class if it is expanded.

few TRBJ1-1 . TRBV19 CASQWGNTEAFF TGTGCCAGCCAATGGGGGAACACTGAAGCTTTCTTT
. TRBJ2-1 TRBD2 TRBV9 CASSVDLADYNEQFF TGTGCCAGCAGCGTAGACCTAGCGGACTACAATGAGCAGTTCTTC
once TRBJ2-5 . TRBV5-6 CASSLVVGEETQYF TGTGCCAGCAGCTTGGTAGTCGGGGAAGAGACCCAGTACTTC
. TRBJ1-1 . TRBV4-1 CASSHRRGTEAFF TGCGCCAGCAGCCACCGTCGGGGAACTGAAGCTTTCTTT
. TRBJ2-5 . TRBV7-2 CASSMLGAQETQYF TGTGCCAGCAGCATGTTAGGGGCACAAGAGACCCAGTACTTC
. TRBJ2-7 . TRBV28 CASRSGWSSYEQYF TGTGCCAGCAGGAGCGGGTGGAGCTCCTACGAGCAGTACTTC
once TRBJ2-7 TRBD2 TRBV27 CASSLLLAGGLKGEQYF TGTGCCAGCAGTTTATTACTAGCGGGGGGCCTAAAAGGCGAGCAGTACTTC
. TRBJ2-7 TRBD1 TRBV27 CASSPWTGVYEQYF TGTGCCAGCAGTCCCTGGACAGGGGTCTACGAGCAGTACTTC
. TRBJ2-5 . TRBV4-1 CASSQDLRDQETQYF TGCGCCAGCAGCCAAGATTTGCGGGATCAAGAGACCCAGTACTTC
once TRBJ2-2 . TRBV7-6 CASRTNTGELFF TGTGCCAGCAGGACGAACACCGGGGAGCTGTTTTTT
. TRBJ2-3 . TRBV28 CAAEGEGRWTDTQYF TGTGCCGCGGAGGGGGAGGGCCGGTGGACAGATACGCAGTATTTT
. TRBJ1-5 TRBD1 TRBV5-3 CARSLRYRGGQPQHF TGTGCCAGAAGCTTGCGATACAGGGGAGGCCAGCCCCAGCATTTT
. TRBJ2-7 . TRBV6-1 CASSRTDSYEQYF TGTGCCAGCAGTCGGACAGACTCCTACGAGCAGTACTTC
. TRBJ1-2 . TRBV7-3 CASSLTWGEDGYTF TGTGCCAGCAGCTTAACGTGGGGGGAGGATGGCTACACCTTC
once TRBJ2-2 TRBD2 TRBV2 CASRAGTSGRHSNTGELFF TGTGCCAGCAGAGCCGGGACTAGCGGGAGGCATTCGAACACCGGGGAGCTGTTTTTT
once TRBJ2-1 TRBD2 TRBV4-1 CASSPQTSGSLSGNEQFF TGCGCCAGCAGCCCGCAGACTAGCGGGAGCCTCTCGGGGAATGAGCAGTTCTTC
. TRBJ2-1 TRBD2 TRBV10-1 CASSERPGTSGRGYNEQFF TGCGCCAGCAGTGAGCGACCCGGGACTAGCGGGAGGGGGTACAATGAGCAGTTCTTC
. TRBJ1-2 TRBD1 TRBV9 CASRSYLGQFDYGYTF TGTGCCAGCAGGTCCTATTTGGGACAGTTTGACTATGGCTATACCTTC
. TRBJ2-3 . TRBV27 CASSLSGGYADTQYF TGTGCCAGCAGTTTATCTGGTGGTTACGCAGATACGCAGTATTTT
. TRBJ2-2 TRBD1 TRBV6-5 CASSYSTGWNTGELFF TGTGCCAGCAGTTACTCGACAGGGTGGAACACCGGGGAGCTGTTTTTT
. TRBJ2-3 . TRBV27 CASSSPPTGTDTQYF TGTGCCAGCAGTTCCCCCCCGACAGGCACAGATACGCAGTATTTT
. TRBJ1-2 TRBD1 TRBV27 CASSFRGGVGYTF TGTGCCAGCAGTTTTCGAGGGGGCGTTGGCTACACCTTC
. TRBJ1-2 . TRBV6-1 CASSEAVAGYTF TGTGCCAGCAGTGAAGCTGTGGCTGGCTACACCTTC
. TRBJ2-2 . TRBV9 CASSVDRTENTGELFF TGTGCCAGCAGCGTAGATCGGACAGAGAACACCGGGGAGCTGTTTTTT
. TRBJ1-3 . TRBV9 CASSVAGYSGNTIYF TGTGCCAGCAGCGTAGCAGGGTACTCTGGAAACACCATATATTTT
. TRBJ2-2 . TRBV7-6 CASSNGYSGELFF TGTGCCAGCAGCAACGGATATTCCGGGGAGCTGTTTTTT
few TRBJ2-7 TRBD2 TRBV9 CASSRGTSGFAGEQYF TGTGCCAGCAGCCGCGGGACTAGCGGCTTTGCGGGCGAGCAGTACTTC
. TRBJ2-7 TRBD1 TRBV19 CASSKWGQGDAEQYF TGTGCCAGTAGTAAGTGGGGACAGGGAGATGCCGAGCAGTACTTC
once TRBJ2-3 TRBD2 TRBV27 CASSFAGGYGDTQYF TGTGCCAGCAGTTTTGCGGGAGGCTACGGGGATACGCAGTATTTT
once TRBJ2-1 TRBD2 TRBV19 CASLRTSGAGHEQFF TGTGCCAGCCTTAGGACTAGCGGAGCCGGGCATGAGCAGTTCTTC
. TRBJ2-7 . TRBV6-5 CASSLGYEQYF TGTGCCAGCAGTTTGGGTTACGAGCAGTACTTC
. TRBJ2-7 . TRBV28 CASSLVDPYEQYF TGTGCCAGCAGTTTAGTAGACCCCTACGAGCAGTACTTC
. TRBJ2-2 TRBD1 TRBV28 CASSSDREYTGELFF TGTGCCAGCAGTTCAGACAGGGAATACACCGGGGAGCTGTTTTTT
. TRBJ1-1 . TRBV9 CASSVMGVGNTEAFF TGTGCCAGCAGCGTGATGGGAGTGGGGAACACTGAAGCTTTCTTT
. TRBJ1-1 . TRBV7-9 CASSPTDRNTEAFF TGTGCCAGCAGCCCCACTGACAGGAACACTGAAGCTTTCTTT
. TRBJ1-2 . TRBV13 CASSPGWGYGYTF TGTGCCAGCAGCCCCGGTTGGGGTTATGGCTACACCTTC
. TRBJ1-3 . TRBV7-9 CASSLRVAQGNTIYF TGTGCCAGCAGCTTAAGGGTTGCCCAAGGAAACACCATATATTTT
few TRBJ1-1 . TRBV5-1 CASSLAQGLTEAFF TGCGCCAGCAGCTTGGCACAGGGCCTCACTGAAGCTTTCTTT
. TRBJ2-1 . TRBV19 CASSATLGDEQFF TGTGCCAGTAGTGCAACCCTAGGGGATGAGCAGTTCTTC
once TRBJ2-7 TRBD2 TRBV7-6 CASSPSPGLALYEQYF TGTGCCAGCAGCCCCTCCCCTGGACTAGCTTTATACGAGCAGTACTTC
. TRBJ2-2 . TRBV4-1 CASSQTRSVGGELFF TGCGCCAGCAGCCAAACCAGGAGTGTGGGCGGGGAGCTGTTTTTT
. TRBJ2-7 . TRBV6-1 CASTPDRSFYEQYF TGTGCCAGCACTCCAGACCGGTCGTTCTACGAGCAGTACTTC
. TRBJ2-5 . TRBV18 CASSPYREGPWETQYF TGTGCCAGCTCACCATACAGGGAAGGACCCTGGGAGACCCAGTACTTC
. TRBJ2-1 TRBD2 TRBV19 CASSTPTSGRRDEQFF TGTGCCAGTAGTACCCCTACTAGCGGGAGGAGGGATGAGCAGTTCTTC
. TRBJ2-7 . TRBV2 CASSVTSYEQYF TGTGCCAGCAGTGTGACCTCCTACGAGCAGTACTTC
. TRBJ2-1 . TRBV27 CASSLVGRGNEQFF TGTGCCAGCAGTTTAGTAGGGAGAGGGAATGAGCAGTTCTTC
. TRBJ2-7 TRBD1 TRBV7-6 CASSLGPGQGAGLYEQYF TGTGCCAGCAGCTTAGGACCTGGACAGGGGGCGGGTTTGTACGAGCAGTACTTC
. TRBJ2-3 TRBD1 TRBV11-2 CASSLGGTGVSADTQYF TGTGCCAGCAGCTTAGGAGGGACAGGGGTCAGCGCAGATACGCAGTATTTT
. TRBJ2-2 . TRBV25-1 CASSLRPNTGELFF TGTGCCAGCAGTTTACGGCCGAACACCGGGGAGCTGTTTTTT
. TRBJ1-5 . TRBV27 CASSPDRYSNQPQHF TGTGCCAGCAGTCCCGACAGGTATAGCAATCAGCCCCAGCATTTT
. TRBJ1-2 TRBD1 TRBV4-1 CASSDPRQGTNYGYTF TGCGCCAGCAGCGACCCCAGACAGGGCACTAACTATGGCTACACCTTC
. TRBJ1-5 . TRBV2 CASSPREYSNQPQHF TGTGCCAGCAGTCCCAGGGAGTATAGCAATCAGCCCCAGCATTTT
. TRBJ2-1 TRBD1 TRBV27 CASSLLPGQGANEQFF TGTGCCAGCAGTCTACTCCCGGGACAGGGGGCCAATGAGCAGTTCTTC